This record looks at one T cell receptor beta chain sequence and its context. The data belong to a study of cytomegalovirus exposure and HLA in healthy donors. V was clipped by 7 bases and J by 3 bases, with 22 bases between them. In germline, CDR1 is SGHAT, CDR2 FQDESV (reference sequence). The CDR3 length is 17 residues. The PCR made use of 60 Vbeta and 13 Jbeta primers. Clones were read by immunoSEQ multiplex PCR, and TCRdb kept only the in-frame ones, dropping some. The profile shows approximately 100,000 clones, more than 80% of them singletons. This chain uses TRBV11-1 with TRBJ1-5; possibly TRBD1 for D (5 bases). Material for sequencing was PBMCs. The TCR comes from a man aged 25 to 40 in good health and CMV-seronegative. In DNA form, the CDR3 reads TGTGCCAGCACTCCCGGGACTCCCCGTAATGACAATCAGCCCCAGCATTTT. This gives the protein CASTPGTPRNDNQPQHF.